The 24 T cell receptor beta chains reported below all come from one sample, sequenced in a study of blood T cell repertoires in COVID-19 (dated by TCRdb to 2018 to 2021). The library was obtained by the immunoSEQ multiplex PCR assay. TCRdb limited this immuneACCESS table to in-frame rearrangements with V and J called. A share of clones is missing; checked studies link under half to unresolved V genes, and the rest is unexplained. Here the sample has 300,000 to 400,000 clones; roughly 87% occur a single time. The ten biggest clones cover approximately 10% of the sample. Sequences were obtained from peripheral blood. All receptors come from a man aged 25-45 years with COVID-19, enrolled during active disease.

V and J are TRBV7-2 and TRBJ1-6, with 8 bases identical to TRBD1. This CDR3 spans 14 amino acids. After removal of 4 bases from V and 8 bases from J, the junction contained 4 bases not matched to a gene. Germline V gene lookup returns CDR1 SGHTA and CDR2 FQGNSA. The CDR3 bases are TGTGCCAGCAGCTCCCAGGGGGCGCATTCACCCCTCCACTTT. Its protein product is CASSSQGAHSPLHF.

CDR3 residues: CASSQPTLGREYKGQYF. The CDR3 DNA reads as TGCGCCAGCAGCCAGCCTACCTTGGGGCGGGAGTATAAAGGCCAGTACTTC. The chain couples TRBV4-1 to TRBJ2-5, with 7 bases lining up with TRBD2. The germline gives CDR1 MGHRA, CDR2 YSYEKL. CDR3 length: 17 amino acids. V lost 3 bases, J lost 10 bases, and 20 bases stayed unmatched.

The table lists this clone with a few counts. The chain recombines TRBV6-2 or TRBV6-3 with TRBJ1-5; D is undetermined. With 4 bases removed from V and 5 bases from J, the gap between germline ends came to 9 bases. CDR3 length equals 13 residues. Germline CDR1 is MNHEY and CDR2 is SVGEGT. DNA of the CDR3: TGTGCCAGCAGTTCAGACACCGATCAGCCCCAGCATTTT. Translation gives CASSSDTDQPQHF.

The chain uses TRBV13 and TRBJ2-2, with TRBD1 as a possible D gene (6 bases). This CDR3 spans 17 amino acids. Germline V gives CDR1 PRHDT, CDR2 FYEKMQ (reference sequence). Trimming shortened V by 2 bases and J by 0 bases, and 13 bases separated the two germline ends. Here the CDR3 reads CASSLWKDSANTGELFF. The CDR3 DNA reads TGTGCCAGCAGCTTATGGAAGGACAGTGCGAACACCGGGGAGCTGTTTTTT. The entire variable domain, with the rest obtained from reference TRBV13 and TRBJ2-2, is as follows: AAGVIQSPRHLIKEKRETATLKCYPIPRHDTVYWYQQGPGQDPQFLISFYEKMQSDKGSIPDRFSAQQFSDYHSELNMSSLELGDSALYFCASSLWKDSANTGELFFGEGSRLTVL.

This clone turned up a few times. The V gene is TRBV2, the J gene TRBJ1-2, with D perhaps TRBD1 (5 bases). CDR1 and CDR2 from the germline V gene are SNHLY and FYNNEI. The CDR3 is 14 residues long. V lost 6 bases and J 3 bases, leaving 14 bases between the germline ends. CDR3 sequence: CASRWDAGYYGYTF. As DNA, the CDR3 is TGTGCCAGCAGGTGGGACGCGGGGTACTATGGCTACACCTTC.

V gene TRBV28 combines with J gene TRBJ2-1, with 11 bases lining up with TRBD2. V gave up 4 bases and J gave up 8 bases; unmatched junction bases: 7. Germline V gives CDR1 MDHEN, CDR2 SYDVKM. This CDR3 contains 15 residues. CDR3 bases: TGTGCCAGCAGTTCCCGTCCGGGACTAGCGGATGAGCAGTTCTTC. This encodes CASSSRPGLADEQFF.

The chain uses TRBV5-4 and TRBJ2-1, with TRBD2 as a possible D gene (5 bases). The CDR3 is 12 residues long. CDR1 and CDR2 from the germline V gene are SGHNT and YYREEE (reference sequence). Trimming shortened V by 3 bases and J by 6 bases, and 7 bases separated the two germline ends. The CDR3 reads CASSSDSNEQFF. In DNA, the CDR3 is TGTGCCAGCAGCTCGGACTCCAATGAGCAGTTCTTC.

The V and J genes are TRBV7-9 and TRBJ2-7; TRBD1 matches 11 bases. The CDR3 is made up of 15 amino acids. The trim removed 7 bases at V and 2 bases at J, leaving 7 bases unmatched. The germline gives CDR1 SEHNR, CDR2 FQNEAQ (reference sequence). CDR3 nucleotide sequence: TGTGCCAGCAACCAAAGGGGACAGGGGGCCTACGAGCAGTACTTC. It is translated as CASNQRGQGAYEQYF.

The sample holds a few counts of this clone. V and J are TRBV2 and TRBJ1-6; 8 positions agree with TRBD1. The CDR3 contains 20 residues. Germline V CDR1 and CDR2: SNHLY, FYNNEI. After removal of 2 bases from V and 0 bases from J, the junction contained 12 bases not matched to a gene. For the CDR3, the DNA is TGTGCCAGCAGTGAATCAGTAGGGACAGGAGAAAGCTCCTATAATTCACCCCTCCACTTT. Protein product: CASSESVGTGESSYNSPLHF.

This chain links TRBV6-1 with TRBJ2-2, with D perhaps TRBD1 (6 bases). The V end lost 2 bases, the J end lost 5 bases, and 6 bases lay between the germline ends. The CDR3 spans 13 residues. Germline V gene sequence: CDR1 MNHNS, CDR2 SASEGT. This CDR3 reads CASSETGTGELFF. In DNA form, the CDR3 reads TGTGCCAGCAGTGAAACAGGGACCGGGGAGCTGTTTTTT.

This chain links TRBV2 with TRBJ2-2; D possibly corresponds to TRBD1 (5 bases). V lost 4 bases and J 4 bases, leaving 16 bases between the germline ends. CDR3 length: 16 amino acids. Per the germline V gene, CDR1 is SNHLY and CDR2 is FYNNEI. CDR3 DNA: TGTGCCAGCAGTGGTCGAGAACAGGATGTCACCGGGGAGCTGTTTTTT. Translating gives CASSGREQDVTGELFF.

The chain joins TRBV6-2 or TRBV6-3 to TRBJ2-7; D call uncertain. This CDR3 comprises 16 residues. Germline V gives CDR1 MNHEY, CDR2 SVGEGT. The ends were cut back, 5 bases at V and 0 bases at J, with 17 bases in the middle. As DNA, the CDR3 is TGTGCCAGCAGTCCAATCCACTGGCGGAGCTCCTACGAGCAGTACTTC. Its protein product is CASSPIHWRSSYEQYF.

This clone was counted a few times. CDR3 sequence: CASSLGLGQGSYGYTF. CDR3 DNA sequence: TGTGCCAGCAGCTTGGGGCTCGGACAGGGGAGCTATGGCTACACCTTC. The chain couples TRBV5-4 to TRBJ1-2; 9 bases map to TRBD1. The J segment lost 4 bases and the V segment lost 0 bases, leaving 7 bases of the junction unmatched. The CDR3 has 16 residues. Per the germline V gene, CDR1 is SGHNT and CDR2 is YYREEE (reference sequence).

The rearrangement uses TRBV6-5 and TRBJ2-7; tentative D call: TRBD1 (6 bases). V was trimmed by 0 bases and J by 2 bases, leaving 11 bases between them. Germline loops: CDR1 MNHEY, CDR2 SVGAGI. The CDR3 has 15 residues. The CDR3 here is CASSYSQGSTYEQYF. CDR3 nucleotides: TGTGCCAGCAGTTACTCCCAGGGGTCAACCTACGAGCAGTACTTC.

V usage is TRBV6-5 and J usage is TRBJ1-1; D gene ambiguous. This CDR3 is built from 11 residues. The germline V gene encodes CDR1 MNHEY and CDR2 SVGAGI. The ends were cut back, 3 bases at V and 10 bases at J, with 9 bases in the middle. The CDR3 loop is CASSYGLRAFF. The CDR3, as DNA: TGTGCCAGCAGTTATGGTTTGAGAGCTTTCTTT.

Regarding this clone: The sample contains more than one DNA sequence encoding this CDR3. J is TRBJ2-7 and V is TRBV3-1 (or the pseudogene TRBV3-2), with TRBD1 matching 11 bases. Germline assignment: CDR1 LGHDT and CDR2 YNNKEL (reference sequence). The V segment lost 5 bases and the J segment 3 bases; nucleotides outside the gene matches: 6. The CDR3 consists of 15 residues. The CDR3 sequence: CASSSRDRGIYEQYF. As DNA, the CDR3 is TGTGCCAGCAGCTCGCGGGACAGGGGGATCTACGAGCAGTACTTC.

The chain joins TRBV11-1 to TRBJ2-1, with D unresolved. V was clipped by 1 base and J by 4 bases, with 8 bases between them. This CDR3 region has 14 residues. Germline-derived CDR1 and CDR2 are SGHAT and FQDESV (reference sequence). CDR3 protein: CASSLVSPYNEQFF. As DNA, the CDR3 is TGTGCCAGCAGCTTAGTTAGCCCTTACAATGAGCAGTTCTTC.

This chain connects TRBV6-2 or TRBV6-3 to TRBJ2-2; D may be TRBD2 (6 bases). CDR1 is MNHEY, CDR2 SVGEGT, per germline. The CDR3 spans 17 residues. V lost 0 bases, J lost 5 bases, and 16 bases lay in between. In nucleotides, the CDR3 is TGTGCCAGCAGTTACTCGGTGGAGGGAGCTCGGACCGGGGAGCTGTTTTTT. Translating gives CASSYSVEGARTGELFF.

CDR3 nucleotide sequence: TGTGCAAGTCGCTTAGCACAAATCAGGACGGACATCTACGAGCAGTACTTC. As protein: CASRLAQIRTDIYEQYF. The chain carries TRBV12-2 and TRBJ2-7; TRBD1 was called by the table and not checked on the DNA. TRBV12-2 is tagged as a pseudogene. The CDR3 has 17 residues.

This chain joins TRBV6-2 or TRBV6-3 and TRBJ2-7, with D perhaps TRBD1 (5 bases). The germline CDR1 and CDR2 sequences are MNHEY and SVGEGT. The V end lost 0 bases, the J end lost 2 bases, and 11 bases lay between the germline ends. The CDR3 contains 15 residues. As DNA, the CDR3 is TGTGCCAGCAGTTACTCGATTTCAGGGACCTACGAGCAGTACTTC. Its translation: CASSYSISGTYEQYF.

The chain combines TRBV24-1 with TRBJ1-1; a possible D gene is TRBD1 (5 bases). The V and J ends lost 1 base and 11 bases respectively, with 16 bases between them. The CDR3 spans 14 residues. Looked up from germline, CDR1 is KGHDR and CDR2 is SFDVKD. In DNA form, the CDR3 reads TGTGCCACCAGTGATTTCCACCAGGGTTCTGGGGCTTTCTTT. Its protein product is CATSDFHQGSGAFF.

The V call is TRBV5-5, the J call TRBJ2-7; TRBD1 might be the D (6 bases). The CDR3 spans 14 residues. Germline V gene sequence: CDR1 SGHKS, CDR2 YYEKEE (reference sequence). V lost 1 base and J lost 3, with 11 bases in between. The CDR3 spells CASSLTGTSYEQYF. CDR3 DNA: TGTGCCAGCAGCTTGACAGGGACCAGCTACGAGCAGTACTTC.

The rearrangement uses TRBV5-8 and TRBJ2-5, with 11 bases that match TRBD2. From germline, CDR1 is SGHTS and CDR2 YDEGEE. With V trimmed by 6 bases and J by 5 bases, 12 bases remained unmatched. There are 16 residues in the CDR3. The CDR3 protein is CASTFFSGRAGETQYF. The CDR3 DNA is TGTGCCAGCACTTTCTTTAGCGGGAGGGCCGGGGAGACCCAGTACTTC.

The V call is TRBV5-1, the J call TRBJ1-2; weak D call: TRBD1 (6 bases). The germline CDR1 and CDR2 sequences are SGHRS and YFSETQ. The CDR3 is 16 residues long. V gave up 0 bases and J gave up 8 bases, with 20 bases separating them. The CDR3 bases are TGCGCCAGCAGCTTGGGAGATTCCAACAGGGTTTTCGGCTACACCTTC. Amino acid sequence: CASSLGDSNRVFGYTF.